Presented here are 22 T cell receptor beta chains from one specimen sequenced in a study of identical twins. From the 5' RACE reads, TCRdb called clonotypes with MiXCR, one entry per CDR3 protein. The sample records 150,000 or so distinct CDR3 sequences, around 3.6% being singletons. The sequencing sample was made of memory T cells sorted from blood. These receptor sequences come from a man between 18 and 35 years old in good health.

At least ten counts were recorded for this clonotype. This sequence joins TRBV4-1 and TRBJ2-5, with TRBD2 matching 7 bases. Germline values: CDR1 MGHRA, CDR2 YSYEKL. After removal of 1 base from V and 5 bases from J, the junction contained 13 bases not matched to a gene. This CDR3 is 17 amino acids long. CDR3 DNA: TGCGCCAGCAGCCAAGTTGGGCGGGAGAGAGGGCCGGAGACCCAGTACTTC. Translation gives CASSQVGRERGPETQYF.

This clonotype was counted between two and nine times. The chain has TRBV13 and TRBJ2-1; 9 nucleotides match TRBD2. Germline-derived CDR1 and CDR2 are PRHDT and FYEKMQ (reference sequence). The CDR3 covers 15 residues. V was clipped by 5 bases and J by 14 bases; unmatched bases: 16. CDR3 in amino acids: CASSRSSGRSPGEFF. The CDR3 DNA follows: TGTGCCAGCAGCCGAAGCAGCGGGAGGTCCCCAGGGGAGTTCTTC.

The table lists this clonotype with many counts. The chain combines TRBV28 with TRBJ2-5; D is unclear. This CDR3 spans 13 amino acids. Looked up from germline, CDR1 is MDHEN and CDR2 is SYDVKM. V lost 2 bases and J lost 6, with 10 bases in between. The CDR3 DNA sequence: TGTGCCAGCAGTTTACGATGCCCCCAGACCCAGTACTTC. The encoded protein is CASSLRCPQTQYF.

The rearrangement joins TRBV7-8 to TRBJ1-5, with D maybe TRBD1 (6 bases). Trimming took 4 bases from V and 10 from J, leaving 11 bases between them. Germline CDR1 SGHVS, CDR2 FQNEAQ. The CDR3 has 12 amino acids. The CDR3: CASSSETGPQHF. In DNA, the CDR3 is TGTGCCAGCAGCTCAGAGACAGGACCCCAGCATTTT.

This clonotype was counted at least ten times. The CDR3 region is CAMGPGGRAHEQFF. CDR3 DNA: TGTGCCATGGGGCCCGGCGGGAGGGCCCATGAGCAGTTCTTC. This sequence joins TRBV10-3 and TRBJ2-1; 9 bases align to TRBD2. CDR3 length: 14 residues. The germline V gene has CDR1 ENHRY and CDR2 SYGVKD. The V and J ends lost 9 bases and 8 bases, in that order; junction bases with no gene match: 11.

This clonotype showed up many times. V is TRBV19 and J is TRBJ1-2; no clear D. V lost 6 bases to trimming and J lost 4 bases, with 15 bases between them. The length of the CDR3 is 14 residues. Germline values: CDR1 LNHDA, CDR2 SQIVND (reference sequence). Here the CDR3 DNA reads TGTGCCAGTAGGTCCCCCGGCGCGGTCTATGGCTACACCTTC. This gives the protein CASRSPGAVYGYTF.

A few counts support this clonotype. V usage is TRBV12-3 or TRBV12-4 and J usage is TRBJ1-5, with D hard to call. Trimming took off 3 bases at V and 4 bases at J, with 4 bases between the two ends. The CDR3 runs to 12 residues. In DNA form, the CDR3 reads TGTGCCAGCAGTTTGTATAATCAGCCCCAGCATTTT. Protein product: CASSLYNQPQHF.

This clonotype was seen ten or more times. For the CDR3, the DNA is TGTGCCAGCAGCTTAGCGACTAGCGGGAGACGGGTCACCGGGGAGCTGTTTTTT. It codes for CASSLATSGRRVTGELFF. The V and J genes are TRBV7-2 and TRBJ2-2; TRBD2 agrees at 12 bases. The CDR3 is 18 amino acids. Per germline, CDR1 SGHTA and CDR2 FQGNSA. The V gene end was trimmed by 0 bases and the J gene end by 4 bases; junction bases not matched to a gene: 6.

In this sample, this clonotype turned up many times. CDR3 nucleotides: TGTGCCAGCAGCCCCGGGGAAGGGGCGATGACTAGCGGGAGAAGGGATACGCAGTATTTT. Amino acid sequence: CASSPGEGAMTSGRRDTQYF. The chain employs TRBV14 and TRBJ2-3, with 12 bases identical to TRBD2. With 4 bases clipped from V and 6 bases from J, the junction kept 20 bases outside the gene matches. Germline CDR1 and CDR2: SGHDN and FVKESK. The length of the CDR3 is 20 residues.

This clonotype has a handful of counts. The chain joins TRBV19 to TRBJ2-1; D is unresolved. There are 15 residues in the CDR3. The V gene's germline CDR1 is LNHDA and CDR2 SQIVND (reference sequence). V lost 2 bases and J lost 3, with 11 bases in between. CDR3 residues: CASSISSRFYNEQFF. CDR3 coding DNA: TGTGCCAGTAGTATAAGTAGCAGATTCTACAATGAGCAGTTCTTC.

The rearrangement joins TRBV28 to TRBJ2-1; no clear D. The CDR3 consists of 14 residues. From germline, CDR1 is MDHEN and CDR2 SYDVKM. V was clipped by 4 bases and J by 12 bases, with 19 bases between them. DNA for the CDR3: TGTGCCAGCAGTTCCCCCGACATGAAAATGACGCAGTTCTTC. Protein product: CASSSPDMKMTQFF.

This clonotype was picked up many times. The chain couples TRBV5-6 to TRBJ2-1; 10 nucleotides match TRBD2. This CDR3 spans 14 amino acids. The V gene's germline CDR1 is SGHDT and CDR2 YYEEEE. V shed 2 bases and J 8 bases; nucleotides not matched to a gene: 4. The CDR3 nucleotides read TGTGCCAGCAGCTTTGGGACTAGCGAAGATGAGCAGTTCTTC. Amino acid sequence: CASSFGTSEDEQFF.

This clonotype was detected ten times or more. The gene calls are TRBV7-9 and TRBJ2-7, with a possible D match to TRBD2 (6 bases). From germline, CDR1 is SEHNR and CDR2 FQNEAQ (reference sequence). This CDR3 spans 16 amino acids. Trimming removed 5 bases at V and 2 bases at J, with 19 bases between. The CDR3 is CASSTLGGRRAYEQYF. The CDR3 coding sequence is TGTGCCAGCAGCACCCTCGGGGGACGGAGAGCCTACGAGCAGTACTTC.

This clonotype has a count of ten or more. The chain recombines TRBV5-8 with TRBJ2-5; D is uncertain. Trimming took 1 base from V and 5 from J, leaving 12 bases between them. This CDR3 comprises 14 residues. Germline V CDR1 and CDR2: SGHTS, YDEGEE. CDR3 in amino acids: CASSLPGSEETQYF. The CDR3, as DNA: TGTGCCAGCAGCTTGCCCGGGTCTGAGGAGACCCAGTACTTC.

This clonotype was recorded at least ten times. The chain links TRBV12-3 or TRBV12-4 to TRBJ1-6; 8 nucleotides line up with TRBD1. V lost 4 bases and J lost 7; bases outside the gene matches: 3. The CDR3 has 14 amino acids. The CDR3 reads CASSSTGVNSPLHF. In nucleotides, the CDR3 is TGTGCCAGCAGTTCGACAGGGGTGAATTCACCCCTCCACTTT.

In its sample, this clonotype was seen many times. The chain is built from TRBV5-6 and TRBJ2-2; D call uncertain. The V gene's germline CDR1 is SGHDT and CDR2 YYEEEE. This CDR3 region has 14 residues. The V end was cut by 0 bases, the J end by 1 base, with 4 bases between. For the CDR3, the DNA is TGTGCCAGCAGCTTGGGGTGGAACACCGGGGAGCTGTTTTTT. This gives the protein CASSLGWNTGELFF.

The sample holds many counts of this clonotype. The chain recombines TRBV14 with TRBJ2-5, with D possibly matching TRBD2 (5 bases). Germline V CDR1 and CDR2: SGHDN, FVKESK. There are 18 residues in the CDR3. V shed 3 bases and J shed 1 base, with 21 bases lying between them. DNA for the CDR3: TGTGCCAGCAGCCACGATGGAGGTTCTCCGGGCACCCAAGAGACCCAGTACTTC. This translates into CASSHDGGSPGTQETQYF. The full variable domain, in which reference TRBV14 and TRBJ2-5 provide the parts outside the CDR3, is EAGVTQFPSHSVIEKGQTVTLRCDPISGHDNLYWYRRVMGKEIKFLLHFVKESKQDESGMPNNRFLAERTGGTYSTLKVQPAELEDSGVYFCASSHDGGSPGTQETQYFGPGTRLLVL.

This clonotype showed up many times. The chain uses TRBV11-2 and TRBJ1-1; possible D gene TRBD1, 5 bases. Trimming removed 0 bases at V and 6 bases at J, with 8 bases between. This CDR3 has 13 amino acids. Looked up from germline, CDR1 is SGHAT and CDR2 is FQNNGV. The CDR3 nucleotides read TGTGCCAGCAGCTTAGACAGGGTCTCTGAAGCTTTCTTT. Residues: CASSLDRVSEAFF.

This clonotype showed up many times. The chain carries TRBV21-1 and TRBJ2-3; the D call of TRBD2 is as the table states it, not checked on the DNA. TRBV21-1 is shown as a pseudogene. This CDR3 contains 12 residues. CDR3 in DNA: TGTGCCAGCAGCAAAGTACTAGTGTCGCAGTATTTT. Translating gives CASSKVLVSQYF.

Ten or more counts support this clonotype. This chain joins TRBV10-3 and TRBJ2-1, with 12 bases fitting TRBD2. The CDR3 is 16 amino acids. Germline CDR1 ENHRY, CDR2 SYGVKD. J was trimmed by 7 bases and V by 3 bases; bases with no gene match: 7. The CDR3, as DNA: TGTGCCATCAGTGATCAGACTAGCGGGAGTGTAAATGAGCAGTTCTTC. Translating gives CAISDQTSGSVNEQFF.

This clonotype was detected only a few times. J is TRBJ1-2 and V is TRBV6-4; D is possibly TRBD1 (6 bases). The V and J ends lost 2 bases and 2 bases respectively, with 6 bases between them. The CDR3 loop spans 13 amino acids. Germline CDR1 MRHNA, CDR2 SNTAGT. CDR3 protein: CASSDGTNYGYTF. The DNA of the CDR3 is TGTGCCAGCAGTGACGGGACAAACTATGGCTACACCTTC.

This clonotype has at least ten counts. The rearrangement joins TRBV12-3 or TRBV12-4 to TRBJ2-5, with D perhaps given as TRBD1 or TRBD2 (5 bases each). V lost 3 bases to trimming and J lost 7 bases, with 9 bases between them. CDR3 size: 12 residues. The CDR3 reads CASSFPRGTQYF. The DNA for the CDR3 is TGTGCCAGCAGTTTTCCGAGGGGGACCCAGTACTTC.